This TCR beta chain was obtained from a study of T cell responses to AZD1222 COVID-19 vaccine. Findings and limits, study-wide: Only a handful of AZD1222 recipients, roughly 6 in all, had baseline seropositivity. The study found Spike-specific TCR breadth and depth rose after two AZD1222 doses. In a largely white British group with more females than males, clonal diversity was possibly underestimated. Along spike, vaccine-associated CD4 TCRs were found throughout, with dominance at 160-218 and 743-854.

Sequenced by immunoSEQ multiplex PCR; TCRdb stores in-frame clones only, minus some. In the table there are some 250,000 clones, around 93% of which are singletons. This clone has just a few counts. No antigen is known for it. CDR3 length equals 13 residues. CDR1 and CDR2 (germline): MDHEN, SYDVKM. V gave up 0 bases and J gave up 5 bases, with 8 bases separating them. The source material was peripheral blood, sampled 28 days after the second AZD1222 dose. The source is an adult who received the AZD1222 COVID-19 vaccine. V usage is TRBV28 and J usage is TRBJ2-7; weak D call: TRBD2 (6 bases). Written as DNA, the CDR3 is TGTGCCAGCAGTTTATGGGGAGGTGACGAGCAGTACTTC. Translating it yields CASSLWGGDEQYF.